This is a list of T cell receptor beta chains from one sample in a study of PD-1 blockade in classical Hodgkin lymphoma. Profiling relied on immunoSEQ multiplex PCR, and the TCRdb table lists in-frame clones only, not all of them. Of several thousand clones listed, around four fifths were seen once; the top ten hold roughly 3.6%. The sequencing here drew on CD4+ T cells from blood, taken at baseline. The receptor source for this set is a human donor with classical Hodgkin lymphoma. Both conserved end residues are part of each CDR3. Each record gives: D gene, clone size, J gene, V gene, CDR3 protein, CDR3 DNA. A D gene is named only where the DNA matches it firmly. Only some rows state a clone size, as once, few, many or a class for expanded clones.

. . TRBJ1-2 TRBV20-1 CTAEGGYTF TGCACCGCCGAAGGAGGCTACACCTTC
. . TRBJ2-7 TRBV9 CASSFIPNYEQYF TGTGCCAGCAGCTTTATCCCAAACTACGAGCAGTACTTC
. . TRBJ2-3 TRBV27 CASSLDGYTDTQYF TGTGCCAGCAGTTTAGATGGATACACAGATACGCAGTATTTT
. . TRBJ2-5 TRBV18 CASSREETQYF TGTGCCAGCTCACGGGAAGAGACCCAGTACTTC
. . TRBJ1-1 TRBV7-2 CASSLEGRPNTEAFF TGTGCCAGCAGCTTAGAGGGCAGACCGAACACTGAAGCTTTCTTT
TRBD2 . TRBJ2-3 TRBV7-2 CASSLISGATDTQYF TGTGCCAGCAGCTTGATTAGCGGGGCTACAGATACGCAGTATTTT
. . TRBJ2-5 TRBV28 CASSFRSGTKTQYF TGTGCCAGCAGTTTCCGATCCGGGACAAAGACCCAGTACTTC
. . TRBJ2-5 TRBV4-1 CASSQVRLSLRETQYF TGCGCCAGCAGCCAAGTCCGTCTAAGTTTGCGGGAGACCCAGTACTTC
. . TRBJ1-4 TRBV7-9 CASSGEKLFF TGTGCCAGCAGCGGTGAAAAACTGTTTTTT
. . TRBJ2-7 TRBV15 CATSRDEGGGVEQYF TGTGCCACCAGCAGAGATGAAGGCGGAGGCGTCGAGCAGTACTTC
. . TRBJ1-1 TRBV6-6 CASSPSMNTEAFF TGTGCCAGCAGTCCCTCTATGAACACTGAAGCTTTCTTT
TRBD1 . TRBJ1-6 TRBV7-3 CASSVTGSTPLHF TGTGCCAGCAGCGTGACAGGGTCGACACCCCTCCACTTT
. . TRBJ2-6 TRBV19 CASSPGSGAGANVLTF TGTGCCAGTAGTCCCGGGTCAGGGGCTGGGGCCAACGTCCTGACTTTC
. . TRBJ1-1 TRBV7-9 CASRSPYAEAFF TGTGCCAGCAGATCACCGTACGCTGAAGCTTTCTTT
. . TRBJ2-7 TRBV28 CASRYPRGPTSYEQYF TGTGCCAGCAGGTACCCCCGGGGACCGACCTCCTACGAGCAGTACTTC
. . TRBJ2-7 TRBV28 CASKEYPSSYEQYF TGTGCCAGCAAGGAATATCCTAGCTCCTACGAGCAGTACTTC
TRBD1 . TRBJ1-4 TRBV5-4 CASSPRQGTNEKLFF TGTGCCAGCAGCCCGAGACAGGGGACTAATGAAAAACTGTTTTTT
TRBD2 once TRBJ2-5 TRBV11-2 CASSLIAGEKETQYF TGTGCCAGCAGCCTCATAGCGGGGGAAAAAGAGACCCAGTACTTC
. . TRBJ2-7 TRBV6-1 CASNDSPKGLYEQYF TGTGCCAGCAATGACAGCCCTAAAGGGCTTTACGAGCAGTACTTC
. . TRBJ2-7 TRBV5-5 CASSLVYQGSYEQYF TGTGCCAGCAGCTTGGTTTATCAGGGCTCCTACGAGCAGTACTTC
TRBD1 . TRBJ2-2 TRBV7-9 CANRGPGELFF TGTGCCAACAGGGGCCCCGGGGAGCTGTTTTTT
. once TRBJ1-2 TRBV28 CASSFGGYGYTF TGTGCCAGCAGTTTCGGGGGCTATGGCTACACCTTC
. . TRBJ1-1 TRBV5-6 CASSFRGRKTEAFF TGTGCCAGCAGCTTCCGAGGGAGGAAGACTGAAGCTTTCTTT
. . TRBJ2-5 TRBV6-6 CASVRETQYF TGTGCCAGCGTTCGGGAGACCCAGTACTTC
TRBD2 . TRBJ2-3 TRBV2 CATPKAGRSTDTQYF TGTGCCACCCCGAAAGCGGGGAGAAGCACAGATACGCAGTATTTT
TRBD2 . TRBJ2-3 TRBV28 CASLGSSGLAGRFSTDTQYF TGTGCCAGCCTCGGGAGTTCGGGACTAGCGGGAAGATTTAGCACAGATACGCAGTATTTT
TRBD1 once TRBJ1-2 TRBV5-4 CASSLLGQGNYGYTF TGTGCCAGCAGCTTGCTGGGACAGGGGAACTATGGCTACACCTTC
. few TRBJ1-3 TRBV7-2 CASSFRVSTGNTIYF TGTGCCAGCAGCTTTAGGGTTAGCACTGGAAACACCATATATTTT
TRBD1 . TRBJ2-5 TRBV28 CASSLTGGQETQYF TGTGCCAGCAGTTTAACAGGGGGCCAAGAGACCCAGTACTTC